A single sample is the source of the 23 T cell receptor beta chains below, sequenced in a study of blood T cell repertoires in COVID-19 (dated by TCRdb to 2018 to 2020). The library was obtained by the immunoSEQ multiplex PCR assay. TCRdb's version of the immuneACCESS table is confined to in-frame rearrangements and falls short of the full clone set. An unresolved V gene accounts for under half of the shortfall where checked; the remainder is of unknown origin. The sample records about 100,000 clones, around nine tenths of which are singletons. The ten largest make up more than 1.5% of the sample. Specimen: peripheral blood. The receptors were gathered from a man aged 80 or over with acute or convalescent COVID-19.

CDR3 nucleotide sequence: TGTGCCATCAAATATCGGAGCTCCTACAATGAGCAGTTCTTC. It encodes CAIKYRSSYNEQFF. V usage is TRBV10-3 and J usage is TRBJ2-1; D is uncertain. This CDR3 spans 14 amino acids. Trimming took off 7 bases at V and 0 bases at J, with 10 bases between the two ends. Germline CDR1 ENHRY, CDR2 SYGVKD.

Here the CDR3 reads CASSSQGLPYGYTF. The CDR3 DNA reads TGCGCCAGCAGTTCCCAGGGTTTACCCTATGGCTACACCTTC. This chain links TRBV23-1 with TRBJ1-2; tentative D call: TRBD1 (5 bases). TRBV23-1 is identified as an open reading frame with a role that is uncertain. Trimming shortened V by 5 bases and J by 4 bases, and 14 bases separated the two germline ends. The CDR3 is 14 residues long.

The rearrangement joins TRBV2 to TRBJ2-7; 9 bases fit TRBD2. Trimming at V came to 6 bases and at J to 3 bases, leaving 12 bases not matched to a gene. This CDR3 is built from 16 residues. The germline V gene has CDR1 SNHLY and CDR2 FYNNEI. CDR3: CASSRPSRTSVYEQYF. In DNA form, the CDR3 reads TGTGCCAGCAGCCGCCCATCGAGGACTAGCGTCTACGAGCAGTACTTC. The full variable domain, its missing parts supplied by reference TRBV2 and TRBJ2-7, is EPEVTQTPSHQVTQMGQEVILRCVPISNHLYFYWYRQILGQKVEFLVSFYNNEISEKSEIFDDQFSVERPDGSNFTLKIRSTKLEDSAMYFCASSRPSRTSVYEQYFGPGTRLTVT.

The rearrangement links TRBV9 to TRBJ1-1, with 7 bases fitting TRBD1. The CDR3 totals 14 residues. Germline CDR1 is SGDLS and CDR2 is YYNGEE. Germline trimming cut 4 bases from V and 6 bases from J; bases unmatched to any gene: 9. CDR3 region: CASSPRDSLPEAFF. DNA of the CDR3: TGTGCCAGCAGCCCCCGGGACAGTTTACCTGAAGCTTTCTTT.

This chain links TRBV19 with TRBJ1-3, with a weak D call TRBD1 (5 bases). Germline loops: CDR1 LNHDA, CDR2 SQIVND (reference sequence). This CDR3 contains 15 residues. V was pared by 5 bases and J by 4 bases, with 15 bases between. Here the CDR3 reads CASSPRDWTGNTIYF. In DNA, the CDR3 is TGTGCCAGTAGTCCAAGGGACTGGACAGGAAACACCATATATTTT.

The rearrangement links TRBV4-1 to TRBJ2-5, with D possibly TRBD1 on 6 matching bases. The length of the CDR3 is 15 residues. Germline CDR1 MGHRA, CDR2 YSYEKL. The V gene lost 7 bases and the J gene lost 2 bases, with 17 bases spanning the gap. The CDR3 nucleotides read TGCGCCAGCACCAAGGCTCCCGGGACACAAGAGACCCAGTACTTC. This sequence encodes CASTKAPGTQETQYF.

The rearrangement links TRBV13 to TRBJ2-7; weak D call: TRBD1 (6 bases). The CDR3 length is 14 residues. V was trimmed by 4 bases and J by 2 bases, leaving 12 bases between them. Germline V gene data show CDR1 as PRHDT and CDR2 as FYEKMQ (reference sequence). CDR3 in amino acids: CASSSTGFPYEQYF. CDR3 DNA: TGTGCCAGCAGCTCAACAGGGTTCCCCTACGAGCAGTACTTC.

This clone was recorded a few times. V gene TRBV7-2 combines with J gene TRBJ2-5; the D gene is possibly TRBD1 (5 bases). CDR1 is SGHTA and CDR2 is FQGNSA in the germline V gene. The CDR3 runs 14 residues. With 3 bases removed from V and 2 bases from J, the gap between germline ends came to 10 bases. CDR3 residues: CASSLSRAQETQYF. CDR3 in DNA: TGTGCCAGCAGCTTGAGCAGGGCTCAAGAGACCCAGTACTTC.

The rearrangement joins TRBV29-1 to TRBJ1-2; D unclear. Trimming cost V 5 bases and J 8 bases, with 18 bases left between them. Germline-derived CDR1 and CDR2 are SQVTM and ANQGSEA. The CDR3 contains 13 residues. CDR3: CSVLRQASEGYTF. In DNA, the CDR3 is TGCAGCGTTCTCAGGCAAGCCTCTGAGGGCTACACCTTC.

The V call is TRBV1, the J call TRBJ2-5; the D segment call TRBD2 is taken from the table without a DNA check. TRBV1 is flagged as a pseudogene. The CDR3 covers 13 residues. The CDR3 loop reads CTSSRDGEGTQYF. The CDR3 bases are TGCACCAGCAGCCGTGACGGAGAGGGGACCCAGTACTTC.

The J gene is TRBJ2-7, the V gene TRBV7-2; the D gene is possibly TRBD2 (6 bases). The CDR3 is made up of 12 amino acids. The V gene lost 7 bases and the J gene lost 4 bases, with 11 bases spanning the gap. In germline, CDR1 is SGHTA, CDR2 FQGNSA. The CDR3 bases are TGTGCCAGCAACGGAGGGGCTTACGAGCAGTACTTC. Translation: CASNGGAYEQYF.

V usage is TRBV6-5 and J usage is TRBJ1-1; a possible D gene is TRBD1 (5 bases). CDR3 size: 14 residues. V shed 6 bases and J shed 2 bases, with 13 bases lying between them. The germline CDR1 and CDR2 sequences are MNHEY and SVGAGI. The CDR3 coding sequence is TGTGCCAGCAGGTCTCCCGGGGGTAACACTGAAGCTTTCTTT. It translates to CASRSPGGNTEAFF.

The chain joins TRBV6-5 to TRBJ1-1; no clear D gene. V dropped 6 bases and J dropped 8 bases, with 16 bases sitting between them. Germline values: CDR1 MNHEY, CDR2 SVGAGI. This CDR3 comprises 13 residues. The CDR3 region is CASSGDWAGEAFF. The CDR3 DNA reads as TGTGCCAGCAGCGGGGATTGGGCAGGCGAAGCTTTCTTT.

The chain recombines TRBV19 with TRBJ1-1, with 8 positions matching TRBD1. Germline-derived CDR1 and CDR2 are LNHDA and SQIVND (reference sequence). V lost 7 bases to trimming and J lost 1 base; unmatched junction nucleotides: 8. CDR3 length equals 15 residues. The CDR3 region has the DNA TGTGCCAGTACCCCCCGGGGGACAGGGAACACTGAAGCTTTCTTT. Its translation: CASTPRGTGNTEAFF.

The V call is TRBV5-1, the J call TRBJ1-2; TRBD1 matches 10 bases. V lost 0 bases to trimming and J lost 9 bases; unmatched junction nucleotides: 5. The CDR3 length is 14 residues. The germline V gene has CDR1 SGHRS and CDR2 YFSETQ. DNA for the CDR3: TGCGCCAGCAGCTTGGGACAGGGGGCTTCTAGCTACACCTTC. Amino acid sequence: CASSLGQGASSYTF. Using reference TRBV5-1 and TRBJ1-2 for the parts outside the CDR3, the full variable domain is KAGVTQTPRYLIKTRGQQVTLSCSPISGHRSVSWYQQTPGQGLQFLFEYFSETQRNKGNFPGRFSGRQFSNSRSEMNVSTLELGDSALYLCASSLGQGASSYTFGSGTRLTVV.

The chain employs TRBV7-2 and TRBJ1-6; D possibly corresponds to TRBD1 (6 bases). The germline V gene encodes CDR1 SGHTA and CDR2 FQGNSA. V was trimmed by 5 bases and J by 7 bases, leaving 18 bases between them. The CDR3 loop spans 16 amino acids. CDR3 protein: CASSLQLRGRNSPLHF. Written as DNA, the CDR3 is TGTGCCAGCAGCCTCCAACTCAGGGGTAGGAATTCACCCCTCCACTTT.

The rearrangement uses TRBV2 and TRBJ2-5, with a weak D call TRBD2 (6 bases). With 6 bases removed from V and 5 bases from J, the gap between germline ends came to 13 bases. From germline, CDR1 is SNHLY and CDR2 FYNNEI. The CDR3 spans 13 residues. The CDR3 loop is CASRSGTSETQYF. The CDR3 DNA reads as TGTGCCAGCAGATCAGGGACTTCGGAGACCCAGTACTTC.

V is TRBV13 and J is TRBJ1-1; no firm D call. Germline CDR1 is PRHDT and CDR2 is FYEKMQ (reference sequence). The CDR3 covers 15 residues. Trimming pared 5 bases from V and 3 bases from J, leaving 16 bases between. The CDR3 nucleotides read TGTGCCAGCAGCCCGAGGGCTACCTGGGACACTGAAGCTTTCTTT. Its translation is CASSPRATWDTEAFF.

The rearrangement links TRBV5-1 to TRBJ2-1; tentatively, D is TRBD2 (5 bases). Germline V CDR1 and CDR2: SGHRS, YFSETQ. The CDR3 spans 16 residues. The V and J ends lost 2 bases and 0 bases respectively, with 12 bases between them. For the CDR3, the DNA is TGCGCCAGCAGCTTCGATCCGGGGAGCTCCTACAATGAGCAGTTCTTC. It yields the protein CASSFDPGSSYNEQFF. The full variable domain, its missing parts supplied by reference TRBV5-1 and TRBJ2-1, is KAGVTQTPRYLIKTRGQQVTLSCSPISGHRSVSWYQQTPGQGLQFLFEYFSETQRNKGNFPGRFSGRQFSNSRSEMNVSTLELGDSALYLCASSFDPGSSYNEQFFGPGTRLTVL.

The V gene is TRBV6-5, the J gene TRBJ1-1; D not certain. V lost 7 bases and J lost 0, with 15 bases in between. This CDR3 has 15 amino acids. Germline CDR1 and CDR2: MNHEY and SVGAGI. The CDR3 reads CASIPGRRMNTEAFF. CDR3 nucleotide sequence: TGTGCCAGCATCCCCGGGAGGAGGATGAACACTGAAGCTTTCTTT.

This chain links TRBV7-2 with TRBJ2-7; D is perhaps TRBD2 (6 bases). Trimming removed 2 bases at V and 4 bases at J, with 12 bases between. The CDR3 length is 14 residues. Per the germline V gene, CDR1 is SGHTA and CDR2 is FQGNSA. The DNA for the CDR3 is TGTGCCAGCAGCTTATCCGGGGGTATTTACGAGCAGTACTTC. This sequence encodes CASSLSGGIYEQYF.

The rearrangement links TRBV19 to TRBJ1-1, with D maybe TRBD1 (6 bases). This CDR3 region has 14 residues. The germline V gene has CDR1 LNHDA and CDR2 SQIVND (reference sequence). V lost 7 bases and J lost 2, with 14 bases in between. The CDR3 reads CASTTRTANTEAFF. In nucleotides, the CDR3 is TGTGCCAGTACCACAAGGACAGCAAACACTGAAGCTTTCTTT.

Comments on this clone: The junction departs from germline at one end; a sequencing error may be responsible. The rearrangement links TRBV20-1 to TRBJ2-1; possible D gene TRBD2, 5 bases. The CDR3 is made up of 11 amino acids. The germline V gene has CDR1 DFQATT and CDR2 SNEGSKA (reference sequence). CDR3 residues: CSAASYHEQFF. The CDR3 DNA sequence: TGCAGTGCAGCTAGCTACCATGAGCAGTTCTTC.